These T cell receptor beta chains were read from a single sample in a study of CD8 T cells in ankylosing spondylitis. TCRdb recomputed calls from the 5' RACE reads with MiXCR, one row per CDR3 protein. The sample has 10,000 to 15,000 distinct CDR3 sequences; approximately 2.5% are singletons. Sequenced sample: blood, either unsorted or a sorted T cell fraction (not recorded which). All receptors come from a male donor with ankylosing spondylitis or in good health (not recorded which). Both conserved end residues are part of each CDR3. Each record gives: CDR3 protein, CDR3 DNA, clone size, CDR3 length, D gene, V gene, J gene. A D gene is named only where the DNA matches it firmly. Clone size is given for some rows only: seen once, a few or many times, or a class if the clone is expanded.

CDR3 protein: CASQLLQPQHF
CDR3 DNA: TGTGCCAGCCAGTTACTACAGCCCCAGCATTTT
clone size: many
CDR3 length: 11
D gene: -
V gene: TRBV27
J gene: TRBJ1-5

CDR3 protein: CASSVGGTGITYEQYF
CDR3 DNA: TGTGCCAGCAGCGTAGGAGGGACAGGGATAACCTACGAGCAGTACTTC
clone size: many
CDR3 length: 16
D gene: TRBD1
V gene: TRBV9
J gene: TRBJ2-7

CDR3 protein: CASSARGSTDTQYF
CDR3 DNA: TGTGCCAGCAGCGCCAGGGGAAGCACAGATACGCAGTATTTT
clone size: few
CDR3 length: 14
D gene: -
V gene: TRBV9
J gene: TRBJ2-3

CDR3 protein: CASSVALSGTSGDGELFF
CDR3 DNA: TGTGCCAGCAGCGTAGCTCTTTCCGGGACTAGCGGGGACGGGGAGCTGTTTTTT
clone size: many
CDR3 length: 18
D gene: TRBD2
V gene: TRBV9
J gene: TRBJ2-2

CDR3 protein: CASSDGVNEKLFF
CDR3 DNA: TGTGCCAGCAGCGATGGGGTAAACGAAAAACTGTTTTTT
clone size: many
CDR3 length: 13
D gene: -
V gene: TRBV9
J gene: TRBJ1-4

CDR3 protein: CASSVGAQGLGGEKLFF
CDR3 DNA: TGTGCCAGCAGCGTAGGAGCGCAGGGGCTCGGAGGGGAAAAACTGTTTTTT
clone size: medium-sized
CDR3 length: 17
D gene: -
V gene: TRBV9
J gene: TRBJ1-4

CDR3 protein: CASSVVGGATDTQYF
CDR3 DNA: TGTGCCAGCAGCGTAGTAGGGGGCGCGACAGATACGCAGTATTTT
clone size: medium-sized
CDR3 length: 15
D gene: TRBD1
V gene: TRBV9
J gene: TRBJ2-3

CDR3 protein: CASSVGGGEQTQYF
CDR3 DNA: TGTGCCAGCAGCGTAGGCGGAGGCGAACAGACCCAGTACTTC
clone size: many
CDR3 length: 14
D gene: -
V gene: TRBV9
J gene: TRBJ2-5

CDR3 protein: CASSVASGYTGELFF
CDR3 DNA: TGTGCCAGCAGCGTAGCATCAGGGTACACCGGGGAGCTGTTTTTT
clone size: many
CDR3 length: 15
D gene: -
V gene: TRBV9
J gene: TRBJ2-2

CDR3 protein: CASSVQLNTEAFF
CDR3 DNA: TGTGCCAGCAGCGTACAGCTGAACACTGAAGCTTTCTTT
clone size: many
CDR3 length: 13
D gene: -
V gene: TRBV9
J gene: TRBJ1-1

CDR3 protein: CASSVVGGRFSEQYF
CDR3 DNA: TGTGCCAGCAGCGTAGTCGGGGGCCGGTTCTCCGAGCAGTACTTC
clone size: many
CDR3 length: 15
D gene: -
V gene: TRBV9
J gene: TRBJ2-7

CDR3 protein: CASSVGSRTDTQYF
CDR3 DNA: TGTGCCAGCAGCGTAGGGAGTAGGACAGATACGCAGTATTTT
clone size: many
CDR3 length: 14
D gene: -
V gene: TRBV9
J gene: TRBJ2-3

CDR3 protein: CASSAGQGYGQPQHF
CDR3 DNA: TGTGCCAGCAGCGCGGGACAGGGGTACGGTCAGCCCCAGCATTTT
clone size: many
CDR3 length: 15
D gene: TRBD1
V gene: TRBV9
J gene: TRBJ1-5

CDR3 protein: CASIKKGQGNSPLHF
CDR3 DNA: TGTGCCAGCATAAAAAAGGGGCAGGGGAATTCACCCCTCCACTTT
clone size: many
CDR3 length: 15
D gene: -
V gene: TRBV21-1
J gene: TRBJ1-6

CDR3 protein: CASSVGASGRGSTDTQYF
CDR3 DNA: TGTGCCAGCAGCGTAGGGGCTAGCGGGAGGGGAAGCACAGATACGCAGTATTTT
clone size: many
CDR3 length: 18
D gene: TRBD2
V gene: TRBV9
J gene: TRBJ2-3

CDR3 protein: CASSVGIWSGGAPDTQYF
CDR3 DNA: TGTGCCAGCAGCGTAGGGATCTGGAGCGGGGGGGCACCAGATACGCAGTATTTT
clone size: many
CDR3 length: 18
D gene: TRBD2
V gene: TRBV9
J gene: TRBJ2-3

CDR3 protein: CASSALFNEQFF
CDR3 DNA: TGTGCCAGCAGCGCTCTATTCAATGAGCAGTTCTTC
clone size: many
CDR3 length: 12
D gene: -
V gene: TRBV9
J gene: TRBJ2-1

CDR3 protein: CASSELDRPSTDTQYF
CDR3 DNA: TGTGCCAGCAGTGAGTTGGACCGACCTAGCACAGATACGCAGTATTTT
clone size: many
CDR3 length: 16
D gene: -
V gene: TRBV9
J gene: TRBJ2-3

CDR3 protein: CASSPHLNTEAFF
CDR3 DNA: TGTGCCAGCAGCCCCCACTTGAACACTGAAGCTTTCTTT
clone size: many
CDR3 length: 13
D gene: -
V gene: TRBV9
J gene: TRBJ1-1

CDR3 protein: CASSVGTGEQFF
CDR3 DNA: TGTGCCAGCAGCGTAGGAACCGGTGAGCAGTTCTTC
clone size: many
CDR3 length: 12
D gene: -
V gene: TRBV9
J gene: TRBJ2-1

CDR3 protein: CASSPRGASGGGETQYF
CDR3 DNA: TGTGCCAGCAGCCCCAGGGGGGCTAGCGGGGGCGGGGAGACCCAGTACTTC
clone size: many
CDR3 length: 17
D gene: TRBD2
V gene: TRBV9
J gene: TRBJ2-5

CDR3 protein: CASSPRLDRVYNEQFF
CDR3 DNA: TGTGCCAGCAGCCCCCGACTGGACAGGGTATACAATGAGCAGTTCTTC
clone size: many
CDR3 length: 16
D gene: TRBD1
V gene: TRBV9
J gene: TRBJ2-1

CDR3 protein: CASSPPLGRVGRTDTQYF
CDR3 DNA: TGTGCCAGCAGCCCACCCCTGGGACGGGTTGGTAGAACAGATACGCAGTATTTT
clone size: many
CDR3 length: 18
D gene: -
V gene: TRBV11-3
J gene: TRBJ2-3

CDR3 protein: CASSVVGANTGELFF
CDR3 DNA: TGTGCCAGCAGCGTAGTGGGAGCGAACACCGGGGAGCTGTTTTTT
clone size: medium-sized
CDR3 length: 15
D gene: -
V gene: TRBV9
J gene: TRBJ2-2

CDR3 protein: CASSRDSYNSPLHF
CDR3 DNA: TGTGCCAGCAGCCGGGACAGCTATAATTCACCCCTCCACTTT
clone size: medium-sized
CDR3 length: 14
D gene: TRBD1
V gene: TRBV9
J gene: TRBJ1-6

CDR3 protein: CASSVVLGGAAEAFF
CDR3 DNA: TGTGCCAGCAGCGTAGTCCTTGGGGGGGCAGCCGAAGCTTTCTTT
clone size: many
CDR3 length: 15
D gene: -
V gene: TRBV9
J gene: TRBJ1-1

CDR3 protein: CASSVASGLNTGELFF
CDR3 DNA: TGTGCCAGCAGCGTAGCTAGCGGACTGAACACCGGGGAGCTGTTTTTT
clone size: many
CDR3 length: 16
D gene: TRBD2
V gene: TRBV9
J gene: TRBJ2-2

CDR3 protein: CASSLTSGFSDTQYF
CDR3 DNA: TGTGCCAGCAGCCTGACTAGCGGGTTTTCAGATACGCAGTATTTT
clone size: many
CDR3 length: 15
D gene: TRBD2
V gene: TRBV9
J gene: TRBJ2-3

CDR3 protein: CASSVDRGDTIYF
CDR3 DNA: TGTGCCAGCAGCGTAGACAGGGGTGACACCATATATTTT
clone size: many
CDR3 length: 13
D gene: TRBD1
V gene: TRBV9
J gene: TRBJ1-3

CDR3 protein: CASSVAGGSYNEQFF
CDR3 DNA: TGTGCCAGCAGCGTGGCAGGGGGGTCCTACAATGAGCAGTTCTTC
clone size: many
CDR3 length: 15
D gene: -
V gene: TRBV9
J gene: TRBJ2-1

CDR3 protein: CASSVETGSSYEQYF
CDR3 DNA: TGTGCCAGCAGCGTCGAGACAGGTTCCTCCTACGAGCAGTACTTC
clone size: medium-sized
CDR3 length: 15
D gene: -
V gene: TRBV9
J gene: TRBJ2-7

CDR3 protein: CASPPEGLHEQYF
CDR3 DNA: TGTGCCAGTCCGCCCGAGGGTTTACACGAGCAGTACTTC
clone size: many
CDR3 length: 13
D gene: -
V gene: TRBV7-2
J gene: TRBJ2-7

CDR3 protein: CASSVTSSVDTGELFF
CDR3 DNA: TGTGCCAGCAGCGTAACCTCATCCGTGGACACCGGGGAGCTGTTTTTT
clone size: medium-sized
CDR3 length: 16
D gene: -
V gene: TRBV9
J gene: TRBJ2-2

CDR3 protein: CASSMGQGNYGYTF
CDR3 DNA: TGTGCCAGCAGCATGGGACAGGGTAACTATGGCTACACCTTC
clone size: -
CDR3 length: 14
D gene: TRBD1
V gene: TRBV9
J gene: TRBJ1-2

CDR3 protein: CASRHHRGAKNIQYF
CDR3 DNA: TGTGCCAGCAGACATCATAGGGGAGCCAAAAACATTCAGTACTTC
clone size: many
CDR3 length: 15
D gene: -
V gene: TRBV21-1
J gene: TRBJ2-4